This TCR beta chain was sequenced in a study of blood T cell repertoires in COVID-19 (dated by TCRdb to 2020 to 2022). Background for the entire study: Samples covering the acute and convalescent phases of COVID-19 were provided by collaborators in the United States, Italy and Spain. The repertoires were released in a freely available public database meant as a resource for research on the immune response to SARS-CoV-2. The dataset comprised deeply sampled blood TCRbeta repertoires from subjects exposed to, actively infected with, or recovered from COVID-19. The samples were drawn from two sources: the first 160 participants of the ongoing ImmuneRACE study, and about 1,300 subjects contributed by 6 global collaborators. The material from the prospective study consisted of cDNA or gDNA derived from T cells, B-cell-depleted T cells, or PBMCs. Where available, HLA class I and class II types were taken from metadata supplied by the sample provider and were not determined by assay-based typing. Nearly every sample came with metadata listing a de-identified subject ID, COVID-19 status, age in years and sex.

Points on this clone: Its specific antigen is unknown. One base away there is no much larger clone; base qualities are not given. The same CDR3 is also encoded by other DNA sequences in this sample.

General findings and caveats noted by the study authors: Clinical and demographic metadata were provided uncurated, with the amount varying by source and participant.

The immunoSEQ Assay, a bias-controlled multiplex PCR, was used to amplify TCRbeta CDR3 regions from genomic DNA. For the original study's pipeline: The number of nucleated cells in each sample was estimated from the amplification of reference gene primers within the assay. To quantify the absolute abundance of each unique TCRbeta CDR3 rearrangement, sequence reads were collapsed and filtered. For each sample, productive Simpson clonality was calculated by taking the square root of Simpson's diversity index across productive rearrangements. Held by TCRdb, this immuneACCESS table contains in-frame sequences only and omits some clones. Under half of the omission traces to an unresolved V gene where checked; the cause of the rest is unknown. V and J calls and clone size are given by that table; D and trimming were obtained from the DNA. A total of 180,000 or so clones appear in this sample, 85% to 90% of them only once. The ten most abundant clones make up roughly 0.95% of the sample.

Collaborating institutions collected whole blood in K2EDTA tubes following their own protocols. Collaborator samples were shipped for TCRbeta analysis as frozen whole blood, isolated PBMCs, or DNA extracted from either sample type. V was cut back by 0 bases and J by 6 bases, leaving a gap of 12 bases between them. From the cysteine through the phenylalanine, the CDR3 covers 15 amino acids. Of the read, only the CDR3 DNA is kept; its 45 bases are in frame from base 1. Taken from the germline V gene (reference sequence), the CDR1 and CDR2 loops are LNHNV and YYDKDF. The chain uses TRBV15 and TRBJ1-5, with no reliable assignment of the D segment. The sample taken for sequencing was peripheral blood. This receptor was identified in a young man with acute or convalescent COVID-19. The CDR3 reads CATSRDAGGSQPQHF. The nucleotides read TGTGCCACCAGCAGAGATGCGGGAGGTAGTCAGCCCCAGCATTTT. Beyond the CDR3, the reference TRBV15 and TRBJ1-5 genes provide the residues; the full variable domain reads: DAMVIQNPRYQVTQFGKPVTLSCSQTLNHNVMYWYQQKSSQAPKLLFHYYDKDFNNEADTPDNFQSRRPNTSFCFLDIRSPGLGDTAMYLCATSRDAGGSQPQHFGDGTRLSIL.